The 21 T cell receptor beta chains below come from one sample, sequenced in a study of shared clonotypes between healthy human individuals. Measured with immunoSEQ multiplex PCR; TCRdb has only the in-frame clones, and not every one. This sample has around 600,000 clones, with about 97% found just once. Sequencing was performed on naive CD4+ T cells sorted from blood. The subset denotes: CD45RA+ positively selected. These receptor sequences come from a woman aged 30 to 39 in good health.

The chain couples TRBV19 to TRBJ2-7; D call uncertain. Germline loops: CDR1 LNHDA, CDR2 SQIVND (reference sequence). This CDR3 has 14 amino acids. V was pared by 7 bases and J by 0 bases, with 13 bases between. The CDR3 nucleotides are TGTGCCAGTAAGTCGGCAGCTAGCTCCTACGAGCAGTACTTC. This gives the protein CASKSAASSYEQYF.

The chain carries TRBV5-8 and TRBJ2-7, with a weak D call TRBD2 (6 bases). The CDR3 is 14 amino acids. The germline V gene encodes CDR1 SGHTS and CDR2 YDEGEE. V lost 0 bases to trimming and J lost 3 bases, with 10 bases between them. The CDR3 sequence is CASSLAGRGYEQYF. CDR3 DNA sequence: TGTGCCAGCAGCTTGGCCGGGAGAGGCTACGAGCAGTACTTC. Looking up the rest from reference TRBV5-8 and TRBJ2-7 gives the full variable domain: EAGVTQSPTHLIKTRGQQATLRCSPISGHTSVYWYQQALGLGLQFLLWYDEGEERNRGNFPPRFSGRQFPNYSSELNVNALELEDSALYLCASSLAGRGYEQYFGPGTRLTVT.

V gene TRBV28 combines with J gene TRBJ1-4; D perhaps matches TRBD1 (5 bases). V was cut by 6 bases and J by 4 bases, with 12 bases left in between. The CDR3 spans 14 residues. Germline values: CDR1 MDHEN, CDR2 SYDVKM. The CDR3: CASRTGRDNEKLFF. CDR3 DNA sequence: TGTGCCAGCAGGACGGGACGAGATAATGAAAAACTGTTTTTT.

The chain combines TRBV5-8 with TRBJ1-2; D gene ambiguous. Germline V gives CDR1 SGHTS, CDR2 YDEGEE. V lost 4 bases to trimming and J lost 2 bases, with 12 bases between them. The CDR3 runs to 14 residues. The CDR3 region has the DNA TGTGCCAGCAGCCCGGGGAGGGTCAACTATGGCTACACCTTC. The encoded protein is CASSPGRVNYGYTF.

The chain couples TRBV6-1 to TRBJ2-1; D may be TRBD1 (6 bases). The CDR3 extends over 14 amino acids. V was clipped by 6 bases and J by 4 bases, with 13 bases between them. In germline, CDR1 is MNHNS, CDR2 SASEGT. CDR3 amino acids: CASRGGQSYNEQFF. CDR3 coding DNA: TGTGCCAGCAGAGGGGGACAATCTTACAATGAGCAGTTCTTC.

As DNA, the CDR3 is TGTGCCAGCAGCCATGGGGGGACAGGGCGCTACGAGCAGTACTTC. As protein: CASSHGGTGRYEQYF. The J gene is TRBJ2-5, the V gene TRBV28, with 9 bases identical to TRBD1. The DNA matches TRBJ2-7 better at its end, which makes the J call doubtful. CDR1 and CDR2 (germline): MDHEN, SYDVKM. The length of the CDR3 is 15 residues.

This chain links TRBV7-9 with TRBJ2-3; D is perhaps TRBD2 (5 bases). Germline V lookup: CDR1 SEHNR, CDR2 FQNEAQ (reference sequence). The length of the CDR3 is 16 residues. V dropped 3 bases and J dropped 2 bases, with 15 bases sitting between them. The chain's CDR3 is CASSFLGSVDTDTQYF. The CDR3 nucleotides read TGTGCCAGCAGCTTTTTAGGTAGCGTCGACACAGATACGCAGTATTTT.

The V and J genes are TRBV29-1 and TRBJ2-5, with unresolved D. The ends were cut back, 5 bases at V and 5 bases at J, with 12 bases in the middle. The CDR3 totals 12 residues. Germline loops: CDR1 SQVTM, CDR2 ANQGSEA. The CDR3 region is CSVPPGSETQYF. The CDR3 DNA reads as TGCAGCGTTCCCCCAGGTTCGGAGACCCAGTACTTC.

V gene TRBV5-1 combines with J gene TRBJ2-6, with D maybe TRBD1 (6 bases). Trimming left V 4 bases short and J 2 bases short, with 13 bases between. The CDR3 has 16 residues. The germline gives CDR1 SGHRS, CDR2 YFSETQ. DNA of the CDR3: TGCGCCAGCAGCCTTGCAACAGGGACTGGGGCCAACGTCCTGACTTTC. Translated, it gives CASSLATGTGANVLTF. Full variable domain (rest looked up from reference TRBV5-1 and TRBJ2-6): KAGVTQTPRYLIKTRGQQVTLSCSPISGHRSVSWYQQTPGQGLQFLFEYFSETQRNKGNFPGRFSGRQFSNSRSEMNVSTLELGDSALYLCASSLATGTGANVLTFGAGSRLTVL.

V is TRBV5-6 and J is TRBJ2-5; D call uncertain. CDR1 is SGHDT and CDR2 is YYEEEE in the germline V gene. This CDR3 is 16 amino acids long. The V gene lost 0 bases and the J gene lost 4 bases, with 16 bases spanning the gap. The CDR3 coding sequence is TGTGCCAGCAGCTTGGAACTAAGTGAGGTGGGAGAGACCCAGTACTTC. Encoded protein: CASSLELSEVGETQYF.

The CDR3 region has the DNA TGCAGTGAGAGGGAAGAGACCCAGTACTTC. It encodes CSEREETQYF. The chain carries TRBV20-1 and TRBJ2-5; D might be TRBD2 (5 bases). Trimming took 7 bases from V and 3 from J, leaving 6 bases between them. CDR3 size: 10 residues. CDR1 and CDR2 (germline): DFQATT, SNEGSKA (reference sequence).

This clone has just one count. The J gene is TRBJ2-5, the V gene TRBV28, with 11 bases that match TRBD1. The germline gives CDR1 MDHEN, CDR2 SYDVKM. J gave up 5 bases and V 8 bases, and 7 bases lay outside the gene matches. CDR3 length: 14 residues. CDR3 coding DNA: TGTGCCAGCCGGACAGGGGGCATGGGCGAGACCCAGTACTTC. Its translation is CASRTGGMGETQYF.

The DNA for the CDR3 is TGTGCCTGGAGTGTACAGTTTGGGGGGCGCGGGTATGGCTACACCTTC. The encoded protein is CAWSVQFGGRGYGYTF. This rearrangement joins TRBV30 to TRBJ1-2; D perhaps matches TRBD1 (6 bases). V lost 0 bases, J lost 5 bases, and 19 bases lay in between. The CDR3 contains 16 residues. Germline values: CDR1 GTSNPN, CDR2 SVGIG (reference sequence).

The chain couples TRBV5-1 to TRBJ2-7, with D perhaps given as TRBD1 or TRBD2 (5 bases each). Looked up from germline, CDR1 is SGHRS and CDR2 is YFSETQ. Trimming left V 4 bases short and J 2 bases short, with 13 bases between. The CDR3 spans 14 residues. Written as DNA, the CDR3 is TGCGCCAGCAGCGCCTCGAGGGGCCCCTACGAGCAGTACTTC. Translated, it gives CASSASRGPYEQYF.

This rearrangement joins TRBV5-1 to TRBJ2-7, with 8 bases identical to TRBD2. V gave up 0 bases and J gave up 3 bases; unmatched junction bases: 5. The CDR3 is 15 residues long. Germline V CDR1 and CDR2: SGHRS, YFSETQ. The CDR3 DNA follows: TGCGCCAGCAGCTTGGGGACTAGCCTATACTACGAGCAGTACTTC. It yields the protein CASSLGTSLYYEQYF.

V and J are TRBV28 and TRBJ2-2; no clear D. V gave up 5 bases and J gave up 4 bases, with 11 bases separating them. This CDR3 has 14 residues. CDR1 and CDR2 from the germline V gene are MDHEN and SYDVKM. The CDR3 bases are TGTGCCAGCAGTCTCCACTATGTCACCGGGGAGCTGTTTTTT. This translates into CASSLHYVTGELFF.

This sequence joins TRBV27 and TRBJ1-2, with 8 bases lining up with TRBD1. The length of the CDR3 is 15 residues. Germline V gene data show CDR1 as MNHEY and CDR2 as SMNVEV (reference sequence). Trimming cost V 4 bases and J 8 bases; bases outside gene matches: 12. The CDR3 spells CASSSGQDPYGGYTF. CDR3 in DNA: TGTGCCAGCAGTTCGGGACAGGACCCTTATGGAGGCTACACCTTC.

The genes are TRBV11-2 and TRBJ1-4, with D hard to call. Between the trimmed V and J ends, which lost 1 base and 0 bases, there was a span of 3 bases. Per the germline V gene, CDR1 is SGHAT and CDR2 is FQNNGV. CDR3 size: 14 residues. CDR3 loop: CASSLAPTNEKLFF. The CDR3 nucleotides read TGTGCCAGCAGCTTAGCCCCAACTAATGAAAAACTGTTTTTT.

In DNA form, the CDR3 reads TGTGCCAGCAGCTTGGGGGTTAGGTACAATGAGCAGTTCTTC. Its protein is CASSLGVRYNEQFF. The chain couples TRBV7-9 to TRBJ2-1; TRBD1 or TRBD2 may be the D gene (5 bases each). This CDR3 is 14 amino acids long. The V end was cut by 3 bases, the J end by 4 bases, with 10 bases between. Germline-derived CDR1 and CDR2 are SEHNR and FQNEAQ (reference sequence).

This clone was observed once. The rearrangement uses TRBV18 and TRBJ2-1; D unresolved. The CDR3 spans 14 residues. V dropped 2 bases and J dropped 7 bases, with 12 bases sitting between them. CDR1 and CDR2 (germline): KGHSH, LQKENI. The CDR3 reads CASSPAHPRNEQFF. CDR3 bases: TGTGCCAGCTCACCAGCACACCCGCGTAATGAGCAGTTCTTC.

V usage is TRBV5-1 and J usage is TRBJ2-7, with a tentative D call TRBD2 (5 bases). The germline V gene encodes CDR1 SGHRS and CDR2 YFSETQ. V was cut by 3 bases and J by 1 base, with 14 bases left in between. CDR3 length: 15 residues. DNA for the CDR3: TGCGCCAGCAGCTCACCCTCCACTAGTTCCTACGAGCAGTACTTC. Translation: CASSSPSTSSYEQYF. Complete variable domain (other parts from reference TRBV5-1 and TRBJ2-7): KAGVTQTPRYLIKTRGQQVTLSCSPISGHRSVSWYQQTPGQGLQFLFEYFSETQRNKGNFPGRFSGRQFSNSRSEMNVSTLELGDSALYLCASSSPSTSSYEQYFGPGTRLTVT.